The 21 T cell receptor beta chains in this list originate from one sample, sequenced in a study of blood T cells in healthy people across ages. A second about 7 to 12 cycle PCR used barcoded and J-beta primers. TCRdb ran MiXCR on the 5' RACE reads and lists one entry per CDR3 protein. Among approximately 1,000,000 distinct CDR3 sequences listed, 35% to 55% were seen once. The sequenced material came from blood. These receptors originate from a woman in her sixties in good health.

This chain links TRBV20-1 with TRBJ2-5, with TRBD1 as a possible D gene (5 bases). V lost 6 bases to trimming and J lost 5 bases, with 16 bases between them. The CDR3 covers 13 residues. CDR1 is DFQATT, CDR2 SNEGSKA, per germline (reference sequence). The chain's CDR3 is CSAVGLARETQYF. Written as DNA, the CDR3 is TGCAGTGCCGTGGGGCTGGCGCGGGAGACCCAGTACTTC.

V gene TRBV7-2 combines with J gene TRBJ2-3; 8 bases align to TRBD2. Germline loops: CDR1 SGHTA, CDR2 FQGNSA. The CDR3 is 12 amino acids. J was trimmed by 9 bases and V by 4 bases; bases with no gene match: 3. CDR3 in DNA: TGTGCCAGCAGCTCACAGCGGGGGACGCAGTATTTT. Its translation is CASSSQRGTQYF.

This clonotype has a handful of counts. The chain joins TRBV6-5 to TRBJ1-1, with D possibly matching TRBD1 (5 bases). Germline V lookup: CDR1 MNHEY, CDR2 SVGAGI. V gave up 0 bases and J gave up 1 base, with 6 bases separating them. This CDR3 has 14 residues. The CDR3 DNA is TGTGCCAGCAGTTACTCGGGGGGGAACACTGAAGCTTTCTTT. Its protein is CASSYSGGNTEAFF.

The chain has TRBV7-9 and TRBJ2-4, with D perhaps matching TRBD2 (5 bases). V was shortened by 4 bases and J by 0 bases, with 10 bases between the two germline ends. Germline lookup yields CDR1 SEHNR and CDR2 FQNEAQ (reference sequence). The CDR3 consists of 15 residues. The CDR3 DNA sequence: TGTGCCAGCAGCTCCCTCGGACTAGCCAAAAACATTCAGTACTTC. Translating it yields CASSSLGLAKNIQYF.

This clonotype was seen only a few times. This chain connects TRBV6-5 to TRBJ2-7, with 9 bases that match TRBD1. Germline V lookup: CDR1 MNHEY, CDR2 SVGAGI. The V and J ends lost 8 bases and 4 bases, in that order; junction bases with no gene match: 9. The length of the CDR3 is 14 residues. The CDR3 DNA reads TGTGCCAGCGGGAACAGGGGGCCTACGTACGAGCAGTACTTC. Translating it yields CASGNRGPTYEQYF.

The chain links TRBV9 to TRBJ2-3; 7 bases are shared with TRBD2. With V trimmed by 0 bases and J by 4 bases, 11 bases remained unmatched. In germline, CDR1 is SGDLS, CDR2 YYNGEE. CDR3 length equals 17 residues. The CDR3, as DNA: TGTGCCAGCAGCGTAGTGTCGGGACTAACACGACCAGATACGCAGTATTTT. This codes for CASSVVSGLTRPDTQYF.

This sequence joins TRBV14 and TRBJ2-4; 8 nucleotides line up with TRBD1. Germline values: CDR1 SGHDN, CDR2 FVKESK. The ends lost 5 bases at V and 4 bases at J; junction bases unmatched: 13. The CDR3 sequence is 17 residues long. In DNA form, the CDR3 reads TGTGCCAGCAGCGAGATGACAGGGGCGGAGCAGAAAAACATTCAGTACTTC. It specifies CASSEMTGAEQKNIQYF.

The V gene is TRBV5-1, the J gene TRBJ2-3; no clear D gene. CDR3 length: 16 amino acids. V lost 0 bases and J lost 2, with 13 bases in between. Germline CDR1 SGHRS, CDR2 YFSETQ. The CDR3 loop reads CASSLEVAATTDTQYF. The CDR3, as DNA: TGCGCCAGCAGCTTGGAGGTGGCTGCCACCACAGATACGCAGTATTTT.

The CDR3 region has the DNA TGTGCCAGCAGCGTAGATCCAACGTCAGATACGCAGTATTTT. Translating gives CASSVDPTSDTQYF. The rearrangement links TRBV9 to TRBJ2-3, with D unclear. Per the germline V gene, CDR1 is SGDLS and CDR2 is YYNGEE. This CDR3 is built from 14 residues. Trimming left V 0 bases short and J 4 bases short, with 9 bases between.

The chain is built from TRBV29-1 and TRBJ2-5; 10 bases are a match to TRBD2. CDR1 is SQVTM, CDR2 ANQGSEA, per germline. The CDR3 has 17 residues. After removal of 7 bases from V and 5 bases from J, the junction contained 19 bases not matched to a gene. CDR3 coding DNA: TGCAGCGCCCAACGAACAGGGTTGAGCGGGAGGGGGGAGACCCAGTACTTC. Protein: CSAQRTGLSGRGETQYF.

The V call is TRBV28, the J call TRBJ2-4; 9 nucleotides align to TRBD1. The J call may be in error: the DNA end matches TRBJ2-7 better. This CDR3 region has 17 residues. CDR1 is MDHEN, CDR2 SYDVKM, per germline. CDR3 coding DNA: TGTGCCAGCAGTCCCCCAGCGCCGGGACAGGGTCGGTACGAGCAGTACTTC. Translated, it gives CASSPPAPGQGRYEQYF.

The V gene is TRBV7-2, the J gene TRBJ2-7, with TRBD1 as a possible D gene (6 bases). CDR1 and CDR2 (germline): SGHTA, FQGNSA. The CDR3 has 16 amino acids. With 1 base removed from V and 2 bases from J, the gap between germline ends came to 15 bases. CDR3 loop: CASSLVGGQTAYEQYF. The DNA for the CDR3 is TGTGCCAGCAGCTTAGTTGGTGGACAGACAGCCTACGAGCAGTACTTC.

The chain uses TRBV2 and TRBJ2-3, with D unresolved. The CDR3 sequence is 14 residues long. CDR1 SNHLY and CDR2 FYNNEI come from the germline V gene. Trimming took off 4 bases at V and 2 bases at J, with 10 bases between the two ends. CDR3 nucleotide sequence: TGTGCCAGCAGTGTCGTACAAATCACAGATACGCAGTATTTT. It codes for CASSVVQITDTQYF.

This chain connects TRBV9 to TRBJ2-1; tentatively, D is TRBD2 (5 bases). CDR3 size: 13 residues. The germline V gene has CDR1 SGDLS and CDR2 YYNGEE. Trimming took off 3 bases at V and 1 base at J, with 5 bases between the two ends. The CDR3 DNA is TGTGCCAGCAGCGGACTATCCTACAATGAGCAGTTCTTC. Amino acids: CASSGLSYNEQFF.

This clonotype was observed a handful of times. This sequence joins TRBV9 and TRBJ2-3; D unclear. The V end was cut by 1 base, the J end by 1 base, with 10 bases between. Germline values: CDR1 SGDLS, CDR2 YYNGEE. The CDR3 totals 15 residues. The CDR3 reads CASSVWGMGTDTQYF. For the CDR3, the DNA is TGTGCCAGCAGCGTATGGGGAATGGGCACAGATACGCAGTATTTT.

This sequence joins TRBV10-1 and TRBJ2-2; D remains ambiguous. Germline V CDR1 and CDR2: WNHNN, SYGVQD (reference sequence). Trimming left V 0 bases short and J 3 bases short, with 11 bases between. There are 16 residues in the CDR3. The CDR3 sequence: CASSESAGGHTGELFF. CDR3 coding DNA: TGCGCCAGCAGTGAGTCCGCCGGCGGACACACCGGGGAGCTGTTTTTT.

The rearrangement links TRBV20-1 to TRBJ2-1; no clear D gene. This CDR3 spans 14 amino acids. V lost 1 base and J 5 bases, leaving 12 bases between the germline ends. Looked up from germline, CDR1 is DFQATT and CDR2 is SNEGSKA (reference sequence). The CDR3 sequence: CSARGLSLHNEQFF. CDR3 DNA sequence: TGCAGTGCTAGAGGGTTGAGTCTACACAATGAGCAGTTCTTC.

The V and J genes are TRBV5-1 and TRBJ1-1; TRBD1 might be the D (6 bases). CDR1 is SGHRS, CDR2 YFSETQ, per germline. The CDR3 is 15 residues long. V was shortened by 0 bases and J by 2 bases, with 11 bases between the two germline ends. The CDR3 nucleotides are TGCGCCAGCAGCTTGGGGGACACCCTTAACACTGAAGCTTTCTTT. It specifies CASSLGDTLNTEAFF.

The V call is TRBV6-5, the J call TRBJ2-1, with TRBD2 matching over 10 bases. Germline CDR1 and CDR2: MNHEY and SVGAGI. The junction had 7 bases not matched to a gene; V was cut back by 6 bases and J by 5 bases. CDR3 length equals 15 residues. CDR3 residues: CASRHTSGVDNEQFF. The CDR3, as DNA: TGTGCCAGCAGACATACTAGCGGGGTAGACAATGAGCAGTTCTTC.

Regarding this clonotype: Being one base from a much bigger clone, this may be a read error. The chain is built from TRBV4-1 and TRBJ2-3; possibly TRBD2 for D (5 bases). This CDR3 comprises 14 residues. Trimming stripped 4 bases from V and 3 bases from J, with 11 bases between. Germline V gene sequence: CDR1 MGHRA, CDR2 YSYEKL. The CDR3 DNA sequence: TGCGCCAGCAGCCTACAACTAGTGACAGATACGCAGTATTTT. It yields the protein CASSLQLVTDTQYF.

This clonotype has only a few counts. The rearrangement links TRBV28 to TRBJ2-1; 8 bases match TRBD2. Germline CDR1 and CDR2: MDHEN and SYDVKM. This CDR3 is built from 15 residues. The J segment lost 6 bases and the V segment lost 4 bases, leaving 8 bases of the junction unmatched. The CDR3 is CASSSQREPRNEQFF. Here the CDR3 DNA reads TGTGCCAGCAGTTCTCAGCGGGAGCCACGCAATGAGCAGTTCTTC.